Below are 32 T cell receptor beta chains sequenced from a single sample in a study of T cell responses to AZD1222 COVID-19 vaccine. Repertoires were generated with immunoSEQ multiplex PCR, while TCRdb's copy carries only in-frame clones and drops some. The sample carries about 150,000 clones, around nine tenths recorded once. Sample: peripheral blood, taken on day 0 of AZD1222 vaccination. Receptor source: an adult in good health.

CDR3 loop: CASSYLGGGTDTQYF. The CDR3 DNA follows: TGTGCCAGCAGTTACCTGGGGGGGGGCACAGATACGCAGTATTTT. The rearrangement joins TRBV6-5 to TRBJ2-3; 7 nucleotides line up with TRBD2. The CDR3 is 15 residues long. Per the germline V gene, CDR1 is MNHEY and CDR2 is SVGAGI. Trimming took 2 bases from V and 1 from J; bases not matched to a gene: 3.

The CDR3 nucleotides are TGTGCCAGCACCCTAGGATCCCCCCGGCTCTACGAGCAGTACTTC. Its translation: CASTLGSPRLYEQYF. The J gene is TRBJ2-7, the V gene TRBV5-5, with no clear D. V gave up 6 bases and J gave up 3 bases, with 19 bases separating them. The CDR3 totals 15 residues. Germline values: CDR1 SGHKS, CDR2 YYEKEE (reference sequence).

The chain is built from TRBV19 and TRBJ1-1, with a tentative D call TRBD1 (6 bases). V was trimmed by 5 bases and J by 0 bases, leaving 13 bases between them. The CDR3 is 15 amino acids. Germline loops: CDR1 LNHDA, CDR2 SQIVND (reference sequence). The CDR3 DNA reads as TGTGCCAGTAGTCGAACAGGGTTCTTGAACACTGAAGCTTTCTTT. This codes for CASSRTGFLNTEAFF.

This clone was recorded only once. The rearrangement uses TRBV7-9 and TRBJ2-1; D is uncertain. CDR3 size: 13 residues. The germline V and J ends were trimmed by 0 bases and 9 bases, with 9 bases remaining between them. Germline V gene data show CDR1 as SEHNR and CDR2 as FQNEAQ (reference sequence). In nucleotides, the CDR3 is TGTGCCAGCAGCTTAGCGGATTCTAGTGAGCAGTTCTTC. Translation: CASSLADSSEQFF. The complete variable domain, with remaining parts taken from reference TRBV7-9 and TRBJ2-1, reads DTGVSQNPRHKITKRGQNVTFRCDPISEHNRLYWYRQTLGQGPEFLTYFQNEAQLEKSRLLSDRFSAERPKGSFSTLEIQRTEQGDSAMYLCASSLADSSEQFFGPGTRLTVL.

The chain couples TRBV3-1 (or the pseudogene TRBV3-2) to TRBJ2-7; perhaps D is TRBD1 or TRBD2 (5 bases each). Between the trimmed V and J ends, which lost 0 bases and 9 bases, there was a span of 15 bases. The CDR3 has 14 residues. Germline assignment: CDR1 LGHDT and CDR2 YNNKEL (reference sequence). The CDR3 sequence is CASSQDLVGTGQYF. The CDR3 nucleotides read TGTGCCAGCAGCCAAGATCTTGTAGGGACCGGGCAGTACTTC.

This chain joins TRBV5-1 and TRBJ1-1; no clear D gene. The CDR3 loop spans 13 amino acids. The V end was cut by 6 bases, the J end by 0 bases, with 9 bases between. CDR1 is SGHRS and CDR2 is YFSETQ in the germline V gene. This chain's CDR3 is CASKFNMNTEAFF. CDR3 in DNA: TGCGCCAGCAAGTTTAACATGAACACTGAAGCTTTCTTT.

The chain carries TRBV6-5 and TRBJ2-7; 9 bases match TRBD1. CDR1 and CDR2 (germline): MNHEY, SVGAGI. V shed 5 bases, J shed 0 bases, and the junction held 5 bases outside the gene matches. This CDR3 contains 15 residues. CDR3 nucleotides: TGTGCCAGCAGTCAGACAGGGGGGTCCTCCTACGAGCAGTACTTC. As protein: CASSQTGGSSYEQYF.

The V call is TRBV6-5, the J call TRBJ1-5; D perhaps matches TRBD1 (5 bases). CDR3 length: 13 residues. Per germline, CDR1 MNHEY and CDR2 SVGAGI. V was shortened by 6 bases and J by 6 bases, with 12 bases between the two germline ends. The CDR3: CASRGGEGQPQHF. DNA of the CDR3: TGTGCCAGCAGAGGAGGGGAGGGTCAGCCCCAGCATTTT.

The chain couples TRBV6-5 to TRBJ1-3, with D hard to call. CDR3 length equals 14 residues. The germline V gene has CDR1 MNHEY and CDR2 SVGAGI. V lost 2 bases and J 4 bases, leaving 9 bases between the germline ends. CDR3 sequence reads: CASSYGSDGNTIYF. The CDR3 nucleotides read TGTGCCAGCAGTTACGGGTCAGACGGAAACACCATATATTTT.

The chain couples TRBV2 to TRBJ2-3; D remains unclear. V was cut by 2 bases and J by 3 bases, with 9 bases left in between. CDR1 is SNHLY, CDR2 FYNNEI, per germline. The CDR3 extends over 14 amino acids. In DNA form, the CDR3 reads TGTGCCAGCAGTGAATGGCTAGTTACAGATACGCAGTATTTT. The encoded protein is CASSEWLVTDTQYF.

This sequence joins TRBV27 and TRBJ1-5; D remains ambiguous. The CDR3 consists of 14 residues. V was clipped by 9 bases and J by 4 bases, with 16 bases between them. Germline V gene lookup returns CDR1 MNHEY and CDR2 SMNVEV (reference sequence). CDR3 residues: CASKTYIGNQPQHF. The CDR3 nucleotides are TGTGCCAGTAAAACCTATATCGGTAATCAGCCCCAGCATTTT.

Only a few counts were recorded for this clone. The chain uses TRBV27 and TRBJ1-5; perhaps TRBD1 as D (6 bases). V gave up 6 bases and J gave up 2 bases, with 17 bases separating them. CDR3 size: 16 residues. Germline lookup yields CDR1 MNHEY and CDR2 SMNVEV (reference sequence). The CDR3 coding sequence is TGTGCCAGCAGCCCCCTACGTGGGGGCGGCAATCAGCCCCAGCATTTT. Protein sequence: CASSPLRGGGNQPQHF.

The chain recombines TRBV30 with TRBJ1-4, with a tentative D call TRBD1 (6 bases). V shed 3 bases and J shed 0 bases, with 11 bases lying between them. Per the germline V gene, CDR1 is GTSNPN and CDR2 is SVGIG (reference sequence). The CDR3 consists of 15 residues. The CDR3 reads CAWRLKGATNEKLFF. Written as DNA, the CDR3 is TGTGCCTGGAGACTTAAGGGGGCAACTAATGAAAAACTGTTTTTT. The full variable domain, its missing parts supplied by reference TRBV30 and TRBJ1-4, is SQTIHQWPATLVQPVGSPLSLECTVEGTSNPNLYWYRQAAGRGLQLLFYSVGIGQISSEVPQNLSASRPQDRQFILSSKKLLLSDSGFYLCAWRLKGATNEKLFFGSGTQLSVL.

This chain links TRBV18 with TRBJ1-1; the D is unclear. Deletions cut 3 bases from V and 1 base from J, with 9 bases between. The CDR3 consists of 14 residues. Germline V gives CDR1 KGHSH, CDR2 LQKENI. The CDR3 nucleotides read TGTGCCAGCTCACCTGGACTAGGGAACACTGAAGCTTTCTTT. Translation: CASSPGLGNTEAFF. The variable domain in full, completed from reference TRBV18 and TRBJ1-1, reads NAGVMQNPRHLVRRRGQEARLRCSPMKGHSHVYWYRQLPEEGLKFMVYLQKENIIDESGMPKERFSAEFPKEGPSILRIQQVVRGDSAAYFCASSPGLGNTEAFFGQGTRLTVV.

The rearrangement uses TRBV3-1 (or the pseudogene TRBV3-2) and TRBJ2-1; the match to TRBD2 covers 10 bases. This CDR3 has 14 residues. The ends lost 4 bases at V and 4 bases at J; junction bases unmatched: 1. From germline, CDR1 is LGHDT and CDR2 YNNKEL (reference sequence). CDR3 in amino acids: CASSRTSGYNEQFF. DNA of the CDR3: TGTGCCAGCAGCCGGACTAGCGGATACAATGAGCAGTTCTTC.

A single count supports this clone. This chain joins TRBV5-1 and TRBJ2-1; D is unresolved. The V and J ends lost 0 bases and 5 bases respectively, with 12 bases between them. The germline V gene has CDR1 SGHRS and CDR2 YFSETQ. The length of the CDR3 is 15 residues. The CDR3 region is CASSLDGIENNEQFF. CDR3 bases: TGCGCCAGCAGCTTGGATGGGATAGAGAACAATGAGCAGTTCTTC.

The chain carries TRBV12-3 or TRBV12-4 and TRBJ2-7; a possible D gene is TRBD1 (6 bases). Trimming removed 5 bases from V and 6 bases from J, with 11 bases in between. The CDR3 loop spans 12 amino acids. Written as DNA, the CDR3 is TGTGCCAGCAGTACAGGGTTTTTCGAGCAGTACTTC. It codes for CASSTGFFEQYF.

The CDR3, as DNA: TGTGCCAGCAGCCGACGTCAATTCAGTGCGGAACAGTATTTT. Protein sequence: CASSRRQFSAEQYF. The chain is built from TRBV4-2 and TRBJ2-3; D is undetermined. Germline CDR1 LGHNA, CDR2 YNFKEQ. The CDR3 consists of 14 residues. The V gene lost 4 bases and the J gene lost 12 bases, with 20 bases spanning the gap.

The chain couples TRBV27 to TRBJ2-5, with D possibly TRBD1 on 5 matching bases. There are 13 residues in the CDR3. The V end lost 6 bases, the J end lost 3 bases, and 11 bases lay between the germline ends. Germline V gene sequence: CDR1 MNHEY, CDR2 SMNVEV (reference sequence). The CDR3 here is CASRLDTEETQYF. The DNA for the CDR3 is TGTGCCAGCAGACTGGACACTGAAGAGACCCAGTACTTC.

This chain links TRBV27 with TRBJ1-1, with D hard to call. Germline CDR1 MNHEY, CDR2 SMNVEV (reference sequence). CDR3 length equals 13 residues. The V end lost 9 bases, the J end lost 1 base, and 12 bases lay between the germline ends. The CDR3 nucleotides read TGTGCCAGTCAAGAGGTCCGGAACACTGAAGCTTTCTTT. Protein sequence: CASQEVRNTEAFF.

The rearrangement uses TRBV11-3 and TRBJ2-1; TRBD2 is a possible D gene (5 bases). The CDR3 length is 13 residues. Germline-derived CDR1 and CDR2 are SGHNT and YENEEA. Trimming took off 5 bases at V and 5 bases at J, with 10 bases between the two ends. The CDR3 sequence is CASSRRGNNEQFF. CDR3 coding DNA: TGTGCCAGCAGCCGCCGGGGTAACAATGAGCAGTTCTTC.

This chain links TRBV19 with TRBJ2-1, with D hard to call. The CDR3 loop spans 13 amino acids. The germline V gene has CDR1 LNHDA and CDR2 SQIVND (reference sequence). The CDR3 sequence is CASAFRSLGEQFF. CDR3 DNA: TGTGCGAGCGCTTTTCGTTCCCTGGGTGAGCAGTTCTTC.

The gene calls are TRBV7-2 and TRBJ1-1; 7 bases match TRBD1. V lost 5 bases, J lost 0 bases, and 15 bases stayed unmatched. CDR1 and CDR2 from the germline V gene are SGHTA and FQGNSA. This CDR3 contains 18 residues. The CDR3 loop is CASSRLPGQFSLNTEAFF. DNA for the CDR3: TGTGCCAGCAGCCGTTTGCCGGGACAGTTCTCTTTGAACACTGAAGCTTTCTTT.

The chain is built from TRBV6-5 and TRBJ2-1; tentatively, D is TRBD2 (5 bases). This CDR3 region has 11 residues. The ends were cut back, 8 bases at V and 9 bases at J, with 11 bases in the middle. Germline V CDR1 and CDR2: MNHEY, SVGAGI. This CDR3 is CASLERGEQFF. The CDR3 DNA follows: TGTGCCAGCCTGGAACGGGGTGAGCAGTTCTTC.

The chain carries TRBV2 and TRBJ1-1; D remains unclear. CDR3 length: 14 residues. The germline CDR1 and CDR2 sequences are SNHLY and FYNNEI. The V end was cut by 4 bases, the J end by 1 base, with 10 bases between. The CDR3 bases are TGTGCCAGCAGTGTTGAGGTGGGGAACACTGAAGCTTTCTTT. Translated: CASSVEVGNTEAFF.

The V gene is TRBV10-1, the J gene TRBJ1-1, with 7 bases identical to TRBD1. The germline gives CDR1 WNHNN, CDR2 SYGVQD (reference sequence). The V gene end was trimmed by 11 bases and the J gene end by 4 bases; junction bases not matched to a gene: 19. This CDR3 region has 16 residues. The CDR3 nucleotides read TGCGCCGCCCCAGGCAGACAGGGACCCTGGGGCACTGAAGCTTTCTTT. Translating gives CAAPGRQGPWGTEAFF.

The chain couples TRBV28 to TRBJ2-5; D perhaps matches TRBD1 (6 bases). V lost 8 bases, J lost 0 bases, and 10 bases lay in between. The CDR3 length is 13 residues. Germline V gene lookup returns CDR1 MDHEN and CDR2 SYDVKM. The CDR3: CASYRANQETQYF. As DNA, the CDR3 is TGTGCCAGCTACAGGGCTAACCAAGAGACCCAGTACTTC.

The V and J genes are TRBV11-2 and TRBJ2-1, with 9 bases lining up with TRBD2. J was trimmed by 5 bases and V by 2 bases; bases with no gene match: 4. There are 15 residues in the CDR3. Germline V lookup: CDR1 SGHAT, CDR2 FQNNGV. Written as DNA, the CDR3 is TGTGCCAGCAGCTTAAGCCTAGCGGGGAACAATGAGCAGTTCTTC. It specifies CASSLSLAGNNEQFF.

The J gene is TRBJ1-2, the V gene TRBV6-2 or TRBV6-3; D is uncertain. CDR3 length: 12 amino acids. The ends were cut back, 6 bases at V and 6 bases at J, with 11 bases in the middle. Looked up from germline, CDR1 is MNHEY and CDR2 is SVGEGT. In DNA, the CDR3 is TGTGCCAGCAGCCTGTCCTGGGATGGCTACACCTTC. Translated: CASSLSWDGYTF.

The V call is TRBV5-3, the J call TRBJ2-7; D gene unclear. TRBV5-3 is sorted into the ORF group, with uncertain function. The CDR3 contains 12 residues. Between the trimmed V and J ends, which lost 6 bases and 1 base, there was a span of 8 bases. The CDR3 nucleotides are TGTGCCAGAAAGTACCCGTCCTACGAGCAGTACTTC. Amino acids: CARKYPSYEQYF.

The CDR3 region is CSVARQGAGETQYF. The CDR3 DNA sequence: TGCAGCGTTGCGAGACAGGGGGCGGGAGAGACCCAGTACTTC. The chain has TRBV29-1 and TRBJ2-5, with TRBD1 matching 10 bases. This CDR3 comprises 14 residues. CDR1 and CDR2 (germline): SQVTM, ANQGSEA. V shed 4 bases, J shed 4 bases, and the junction held 6 bases outside the gene matches.

The chain has TRBV6-2 or TRBV6-3 and TRBJ2-1; D is unresolved. V was cut by 4 bases and J by 4 bases, with 17 bases left in between. CDR3 size: 16 residues. In germline, CDR1 is MNHEY, CDR2 SVGEGT. This chain's CDR3 is CASSLSAGSGYNEQFF. Here the CDR3 DNA reads TGTGCCAGCAGTTTATCGGCAGGCTCAGGATACAATGAGCAGTTCTTC.